The 28 T cell receptor beta chains presented below share a single source sample, sequenced in a study of T cells in Graves' hyperthyroidism and ophthalmopathy. From RNA transcripts, TCR beta CDR3 regions were amplified. The TCR CDR3 first-round RT-PCR relied on the HTBI primer set. TCRdb used MiXCR to reprocess the multiplex PCR reads, holding one entry per CDR3 protein. The sample yields a few hundred thousand distinct CDR3 sequences, more than 12% seen once. What was sequenced was blood. These receptors all come from a woman aged 30 to 39 with Graves' ophthalmopathy.

This clonotype was recorded once. CDR3 sequence (DNA): TGCAGTGCTGGGGAGGGGGCGCGTGTCACTGAAGCTTTCTTT. Its protein product is CSAGEGARVTEAFF. The chain uses TRBV20-1 and TRBJ1-1; 7 nucleotides match TRBD1. The CDR3 covers 14 residues. V shed 5 bases, J shed 4 bases, and the junction held 10 bases outside the gene matches. In germline, CDR1 is DFQATT, CDR2 SNEGSKA (reference sequence).

This clonotype was seen ten or more times. This chain links TRBV30 with TRBJ1-5; a weak D match, TRBD1 (5 bases). V gave up 3 bases and J gave up 7 bases, with 13 bases separating them. Germline V gives CDR1 GTSNPN, CDR2 SVGIG (reference sequence). This CDR3 is 13 amino acids long. The CDR3 DNA reads TGTGCCTGGAGCTCCCAGGGCCGACAGCCCCAGCATTTT. It codes for CAWSSQGRQPQHF.

This clonotype was detected ten times or more. The chain has TRBV5-1 and TRBJ2-4; D might be TRBD1 or TRBD2, each matching 6 bases. CDR3 size: 13 residues. V lost 2 bases and J 7 bases, leaving 10 bases between the germline ends. Germline CDR1 reads SGHRS; CDR2 reads YFSETQ. The CDR3, as DNA: TGCGCCAGCAGCTTTGAAGGGGGGAACATTCAGTACTTC. This sequence encodes CASSFEGGNIQYF.

This clonotype was seen ten or more times. This sequence joins TRBV5-8 and TRBJ2-2; the D gene is possibly TRBD2 (6 bases). CDR1 and CDR2 (germline): SGHTS, YDEGEE. The CDR3 is made up of 16 amino acids. The V end lost 2 bases, the J end lost 3 bases, and 14 bases lay between the germline ends. The CDR3 nucleotides read TGTGCCAGCAGCTTACGTAGGAGCGGGTACACCGGGGAGCTGTTTTTT. This translates into CASSLRRSGYTGELFF.

This clonotype has just one count. This chain joins TRBV11-2 and TRBJ2-1; the D gene is possibly TRBD2 (6 bases). This CDR3 spans 15 amino acids. The germline gives CDR1 SGHAT, CDR2 FQNNGV. The germline V and J ends were trimmed by 5 bases and 3 bases, with 14 bases remaining between them. The CDR3 spells CASSERGVRYNEQFF. The CDR3, as DNA: TGTGCCAGCAGCGAACGCGGGGTTCGCTACAATGAGCAGTTCTTC.

V is TRBV12-3 or TRBV12-4 and J is TRBJ2-2; the D gene is possibly TRBD2 (6 bases). V lost 6 bases to trimming and J lost 7 bases, with 24 bases between them. This CDR3 is 17 amino acids long. The CDR3 region has the DNA TGTGCCAGCAGCCCCTCCTCAGGGAGGTGGTCAGGCGGGGAGCTGTTTTTT. Residues: CASSPSSGRWSGGELFF.

This clonotype has only a few counts. CDR3 nucleotides: TGTGCCAGCAGCTTGTTTTATGGGACAGGGTTTCGTGGCTACACCTTC. Translating gives CASSLFYGTGFRGYTF. The chain uses TRBV5-8 and TRBJ1-2, with TRBD1 matching 9 bases. The CDR3 totals 16 residues. CDR1 SGHTS and CDR2 YDEGEE come from the germline V gene. J gave up 7 bases and V 1 base, and 11 bases lay outside the gene matches.

This clonotype was picked up many times. The chain carries TRBV20-1 and TRBJ2-7; perhaps TRBD1 as D (6 bases). Looked up from germline, CDR1 is DFQATT and CDR2 is SNEGSKA (reference sequence). The CDR3 contains 14 residues. Trimming stripped 2 bases from V and 2 bases from J, with 13 bases between. CDR3 coding DNA: TGCAGTGCTAGACGGACAGAAAATACCTACGAGCAGTACTTC. This gives the protein CSARRTENTYEQYF.

This clonotype was picked up many times. The rearrangement links TRBV20-1 to TRBJ2-1; 11 bases fit TRBD2. Germline V gives CDR1 DFQATT, CDR2 SNEGSKA (reference sequence). The CDR3 consists of 15 residues. The J segment lost 7 bases and the V segment lost 5 bases, leaving 10 bases of the junction unmatched. The CDR3: CSAPLAGGARNEQFF. The CDR3 nucleotides read TGCAGTGCTCCTCTAGCGGGGGGCGCCAGGAATGAGCAGTTCTTC.

V usage is TRBV20-1 and J usage is TRBJ2-5; TRBD1 matches 7 bases. V was pared by 2 bases and J by 4 bases, with 1 base of the junction left unmatched. Germline V lookup: CDR1 DFQATT, CDR2 SNEGSKA (reference sequence). This CDR3 comprises 12 residues. This CDR3 is CSARPGGETQYF. In nucleotides, the CDR3 is TGCAGTGCTAGACCAGGGGGAGAGACCCAGTACTTC.

This clonotype has only a few counts. CDR3: CASKDSGENIQYF. The CDR3 nucleotides are TGTGCCAGTAAGGACAGTGGAGAAAACATTCAGTACTTC. The V and J genes are TRBV19 and TRBJ2-4, with TRBD1 as a possible D gene (6 bases). The CDR3 has 13 amino acids. Germline CDR1 and CDR2: LNHDA and SQIVND (reference sequence). V shed 7 bases and J shed 5 bases, with 12 bases lying between them.

This clonotype was observed at least ten times. In DNA, the CDR3 is TGTGCCTGGGGGGAGCGGGTTTTAGGAACAGATACGCAGTATTTT. Protein sequence: CAWGERVLGTDTQYF. The chain recombines TRBV30 with TRBJ2-3; a weak D match, TRBD2 (6 bases). CDR3 size: 15 residues. V lost 5 bases to trimming and J lost 3 bases, with 18 bases between them. Per the germline V gene, CDR1 is GTSNPN and CDR2 is SVGIG (reference sequence).

This clonotype was seen ten or more times. V gene TRBV6-1 combines with J gene TRBJ1-5; D is uncertain. CDR1 and CDR2 (germline): MNHNS, SASEGT. V shed 5 bases and J shed 6 bases, with 17 bases lying between them. The length of the CDR3 is 15 residues. CDR3 region: CASSSRTGLTQPQHF. The CDR3 coding sequence is TGTGCCAGCAGTTCCCGGACGGGTCTCACTCAGCCCCAGCATTTT.

This clonotype was detected ten times or more. CDR3 sequence (DNA): TGTGCCAGCAGTACCCCTAGGGGGGGGGGCCCCAATGAGCAGTTCTTC. This encodes CASSTPRGGGPNEQFF. This sequence joins TRBV2 and TRBJ2-1; tentatively, D is TRBD2 (7 bases). V gave up 5 bases and J gave up 6 bases, with 20 bases separating them. Germline V lookup: CDR1 SNHLY, CDR2 FYNNEI. The CDR3 contains 16 residues.

The chain recombines TRBV6-1 with TRBJ2-5; no firm D call. The V end was cut by 3 bases, the J end by 12 bases, with 17 bases between. The germline V gene encodes CDR1 MNHNS and CDR2 SASEGT. This CDR3 comprises 13 residues. CDR3 DNA sequence: TGTGCCAGCAGTGATTCAGGCGGCCGAGATAAGTACTTC. Its translation: CASSDSGGRDKYF.

In its sample, this clonotype was seen many times. The gene calls are TRBV28 and TRBJ1-1; TRBD1 might be the D (5 bases). V lost 2 bases and J lost 5, with 15 bases in between. The CDR3 has 15 amino acids. Germline values: CDR1 MDHEN, CDR2 SYDVKM. The CDR3 nucleotides read TGTGCCAGCAGTTTAGGGGGACCATTATGGACTGAAGCTTTCTTT. Translating gives CASSLGGPLWTEAFF.

This clonotype was counted many times. Here the CDR3 DNA reads TGTGCCAGCTCTGAAGTGAGGGGCAATCAGCCCCAGCATTTT. This gives the protein CASSEVRGNQPQHF. The chain has TRBV2 and TRBJ1-5; D unresolved. Trimming left V 8 bases short and J 2 bases short, with 13 bases between. This CDR3 region has 14 residues. Germline CDR1 is SNHLY and CDR2 is FYNNEI.

The sample holds a few counts of this clonotype. The chain joins TRBV7-9 to TRBJ1-4; D remains unclear. Germline CDR1 and CDR2: SEHNR and FQNEAQ (reference sequence). Trimming removed 1 base from V and 6 bases from J, with 9 bases in between. The CDR3 sequence is 14 residues long. CDR3: CASSLDGRDEKLFF. Here the CDR3 DNA reads TGTGCCAGCAGCTTAGACGGTCGGGATGAAAAACTGTTTTTT.

This clonotype showed up just a few times. The V gene is TRBV20-1, the J gene TRBJ1-5; 10 bases match TRBD1. The CDR3 totals 17 residues. The V and J ends lost 6 bases and 4 bases, in that order; junction bases with no gene match: 15. Germline-derived CDR1 and CDR2 are DFQATT and SNEGSKA (reference sequence). In DNA form, the CDR3 reads TGCAGTGCCGAAAACGGCCCCGGGACAGGGGTTAATCAGCCCCAGCATTTT. It translates to CSAENGPGTGVNQPQHF.

This chain connects TRBV2 to TRBJ1-1, with TRBD1 matching over 10 bases. Trimming at V came to 6 bases and at J to 4 bases, leaving 17 bases not matched to a gene. The CDR3 has 18 residues. The germline V gene has CDR1 SNHLY and CDR2 FYNNEI. The CDR3 here is CASRQRQRTGGVGTEAFF. Here the CDR3 DNA reads TGTGCCAGCAGGCAAAGACAAAGGACAGGGGGGGTCGGCACTGAAGCTTTCTTT.

This clonotype was observed at least ten times. The chain employs TRBV30 and TRBJ2-1; D gene ambiguous. This CDR3 is 12 amino acids long. V shed 4 bases and J shed 5 bases, with 9 bases lying between them. Germline V gene sequence: CDR1 GTSNPN, CDR2 SVGIG (reference sequence). This CDR3 is CAWNANNNEQFF. The CDR3 DNA is TGTGCCTGGAACGCAAACAACAATGAGCAGTTCTTC.

In regard to this clonotype: It may be a read error: a sequence one base away is much more abundant. This chain links TRBV28 with TRBJ1-4; the D gene is possibly TRBD1 (5 bases). Deletions cut 3 bases from V and 6 bases from J, with 11 bases between. The CDR3 loop spans 14 amino acids. Germline CDR1 reads MDHEN; CDR2 reads SYDVKM. CDR3 region: CASSFNRKDEKLFF. In DNA, the CDR3 is TGTGCCAGCAGTTTTAACAGGAAAGATGAAAAACTGTTTTTT.

This clonotype was counted ten times or more. V gene TRBV14 combines with J gene TRBJ2-7; D uncertain. From germline, CDR1 is SGHDN and CDR2 FVKESK. Deletions cut 4 bases from V and 3 bases from J, with 10 bases between. This CDR3 is built from 13 residues. In DNA form, the CDR3 reads TGTGCCAGCAGCCGCGGAACGTTCTACGAGCAGTACTTC. Translating gives CASSRGTFYEQYF.

This clonotype was seen a handful of times. The rearrangement uses TRBV4-1 and TRBJ2-3, with 8 positions matching TRBD2. Trimming at V came to 4 bases and at J to 6 bases, leaving 9 bases not matched to a gene. The CDR3 consists of 15 residues. CDR1 and CDR2 (germline): MGHRA, YSYEKL. CDR3 bases: TGCGCCAGCAGCCTACAAACCGGGGGGGGTGATACGCAGTATTTT. This encodes CASSLQTGGGDTQYF.

The rearrangement links TRBV19 to TRBJ1-3, with no clear D. From germline, CDR1 is LNHDA and CDR2 SQIVND (reference sequence). V lost 4 bases and J lost 0, with 19 bases in between. The CDR3 is 18 residues long. The CDR3 DNA is TGTGCCAGTAGTAACGGGAATTTTTTTGGGGTCTCTGGAAACACCATATATTTT. Translation gives CASSNGNFFGVSGNTIYF.

V gene TRBV27 combines with J gene TRBJ1-2; D might be TRBD1 (6 bases). V shed 8 bases and J shed 6 bases, with 16 bases lying between them. Germline V gives CDR1 MNHEY, CDR2 SMNVEV (reference sequence). The CDR3 is 13 residues long. The CDR3 region has the DNA TGTGCCAGCGGCAGGGGTTTTTTTAATGGCTACACCTTC. Its protein product is CASGRGFFNGYTF.

This clonotype occurred many times. The chain has TRBV12-3 or TRBV12-4 and TRBJ1-5; possible D gene TRBD1, 6 bases. The CDR3 is 16 amino acids. V was clipped by 6 bases and J by 4 bases, with 19 bases between them. The CDR3 loop is CASRAGGRGFNQPQHF. In nucleotides, the CDR3 is TGTGCCAGCAGGGCGGGAGGCAGGGGCTTTAATCAGCCCCAGCATTTT.

The sample holds a few counts of this clonotype. The rearrangement links TRBV14 to TRBJ2-7; D call uncertain. This CDR3 has 15 amino acids. Deletions cut 4 bases from V and 0 bases from J, with 13 bases between. Germline loops: CDR1 SGHDN, CDR2 FVKESK. The CDR3 loop is CASSRGRGSSYEQYF. DNA of the CDR3: TGTGCCAGCAGCCGAGGACGAGGTAGCTCCTACGAGCAGTACTTC.